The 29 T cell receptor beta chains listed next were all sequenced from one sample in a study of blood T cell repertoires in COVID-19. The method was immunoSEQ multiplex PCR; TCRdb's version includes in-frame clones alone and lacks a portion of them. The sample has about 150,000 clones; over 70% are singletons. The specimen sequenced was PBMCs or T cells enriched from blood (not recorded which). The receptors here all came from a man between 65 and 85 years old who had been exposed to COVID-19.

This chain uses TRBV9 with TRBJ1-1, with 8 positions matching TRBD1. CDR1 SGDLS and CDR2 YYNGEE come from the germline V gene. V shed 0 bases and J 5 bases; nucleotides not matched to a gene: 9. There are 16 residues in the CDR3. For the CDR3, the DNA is TGTGCCAGCAGCGTAGTCCCCTCAGGGGGCCGTACTGAAGCTTTCTTT. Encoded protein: CASSVVPSGGRTEAFF.

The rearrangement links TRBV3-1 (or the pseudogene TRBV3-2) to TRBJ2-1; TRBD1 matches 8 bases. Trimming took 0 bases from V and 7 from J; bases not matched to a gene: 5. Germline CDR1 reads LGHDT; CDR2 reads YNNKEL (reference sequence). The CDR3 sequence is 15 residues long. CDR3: CASSQDLDRENEQFF. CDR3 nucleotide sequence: TGTGCCAGCAGCCAAGATTTGGACAGGGAAAATGAGCAGTTCTTC.

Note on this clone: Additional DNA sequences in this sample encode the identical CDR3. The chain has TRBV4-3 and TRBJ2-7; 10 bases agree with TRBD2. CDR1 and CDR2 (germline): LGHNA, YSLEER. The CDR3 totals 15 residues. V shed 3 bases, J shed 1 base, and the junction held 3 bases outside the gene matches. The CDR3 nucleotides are TGCGCCAGCAGCCAGGAAGCGGGAGGGTCCTACGAGCAGTACTTC. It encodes CASSQEAGGSYEQYF.

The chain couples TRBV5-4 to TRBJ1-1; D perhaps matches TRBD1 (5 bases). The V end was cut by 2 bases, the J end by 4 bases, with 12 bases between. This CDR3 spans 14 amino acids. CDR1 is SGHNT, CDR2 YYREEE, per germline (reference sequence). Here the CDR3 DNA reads TGTGCCAGCAGCTTCGGGGGAGAGGGCACTGAAGCTTTCTTT. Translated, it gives CASSFGGEGTEAFF.

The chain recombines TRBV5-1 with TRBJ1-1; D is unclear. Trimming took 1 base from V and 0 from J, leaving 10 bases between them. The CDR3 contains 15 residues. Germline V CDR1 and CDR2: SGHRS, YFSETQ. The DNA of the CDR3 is TGCGCCAGCAGCTTGTCAGGCACAATGAACACTGAAGCTTTCTTT. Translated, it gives CASSLSGTMNTEAFF.

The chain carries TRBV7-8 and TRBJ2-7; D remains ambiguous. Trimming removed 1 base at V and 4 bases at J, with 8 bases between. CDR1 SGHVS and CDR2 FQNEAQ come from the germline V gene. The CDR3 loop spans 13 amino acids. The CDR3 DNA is TGTGCCAGCAGCTTAGGGCTAGGTTACGAGCAGTACTTC. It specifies CASSLGLGYEQYF.

CDR3 DNA sequence: TGTGCCAGCAGCACCCGACAGGGGCACTATGGCTACACCTTC. Protein: CASSTRQGHYGYTF. The chain uses TRBV14 and TRBJ1-2, with TRBD1 identical over 8 bases. Germline V gene lookup returns CDR1 SGHDN and CDR2 FVKESK. The V gene end was trimmed by 5 bases and the J gene end by 3 bases; junction bases not matched to a gene: 5. The length of the CDR3 is 14 residues.

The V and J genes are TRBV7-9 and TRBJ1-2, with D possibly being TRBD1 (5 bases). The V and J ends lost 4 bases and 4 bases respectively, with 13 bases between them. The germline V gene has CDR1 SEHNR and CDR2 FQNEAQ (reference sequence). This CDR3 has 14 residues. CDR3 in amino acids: CASSSPWGVYGYTF. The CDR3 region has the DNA TGTGCCAGCAGCTCCCCCTGGGGGGTCTATGGCTACACCTTC.

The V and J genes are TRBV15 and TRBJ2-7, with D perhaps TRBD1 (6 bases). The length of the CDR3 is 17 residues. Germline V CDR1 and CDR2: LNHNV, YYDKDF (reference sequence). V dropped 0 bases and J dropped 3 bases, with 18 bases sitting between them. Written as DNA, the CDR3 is TGTGCCACCAGCAGAGACCCCTGGACAGCTTTTAACTACGAGCAGTACTTC. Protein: CATSRDPWTAFNYEQYF. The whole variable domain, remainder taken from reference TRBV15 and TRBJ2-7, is DAMVIQNPRYQVTQFGKPVTLSCSQTLNHNVMYWYQQKSSQAPKLLFHYYDKDFNNEADTPDNFQSRRPNTSFCFLDIRSPGLGDTAMYLCATSRDPWTAFNYEQYFGPGTRLTVT.

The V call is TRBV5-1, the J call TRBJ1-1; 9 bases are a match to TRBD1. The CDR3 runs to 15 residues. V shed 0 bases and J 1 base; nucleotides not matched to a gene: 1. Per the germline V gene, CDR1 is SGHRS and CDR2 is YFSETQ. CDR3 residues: CASSLGDRENTEAFF. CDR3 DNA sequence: TGCGCCAGCAGCTTGGGGGACAGGGAGAACACTGAAGCTTTCTTT.

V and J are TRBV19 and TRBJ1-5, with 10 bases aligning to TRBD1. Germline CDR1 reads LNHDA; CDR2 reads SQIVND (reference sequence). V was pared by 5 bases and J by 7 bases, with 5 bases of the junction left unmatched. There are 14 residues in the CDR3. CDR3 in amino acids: CASSDRGRRQPQHF. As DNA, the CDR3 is TGTGCCAGTAGTGACAGGGGGCGCAGACAGCCCCAGCATTTT.

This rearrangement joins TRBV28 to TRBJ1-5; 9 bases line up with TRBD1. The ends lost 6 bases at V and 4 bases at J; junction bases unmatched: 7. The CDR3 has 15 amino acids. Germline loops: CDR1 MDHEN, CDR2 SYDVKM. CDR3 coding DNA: TGTGCCAGCAGATGGCGACAGGGGGGGAATCAGCCCCAGCATTTT. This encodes CASRWRQGGNQPQHF.

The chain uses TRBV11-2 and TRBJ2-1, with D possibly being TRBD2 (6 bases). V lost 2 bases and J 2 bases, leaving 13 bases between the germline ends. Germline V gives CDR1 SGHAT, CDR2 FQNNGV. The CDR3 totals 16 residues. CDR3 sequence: CASSLIRTITYNEQFF. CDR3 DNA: TGTGCCAGCAGCTTAATTAGGACTATCACCTACAATGAGCAGTTCTTC.

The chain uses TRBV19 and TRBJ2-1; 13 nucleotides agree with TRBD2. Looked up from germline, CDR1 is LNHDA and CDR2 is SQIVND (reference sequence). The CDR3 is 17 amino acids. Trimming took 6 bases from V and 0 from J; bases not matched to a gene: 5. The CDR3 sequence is CASSEGTSGISYNEQFF. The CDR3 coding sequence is TGTGCCAGTAGCGAAGGGACTAGCGGGATCTCCTACAATGAGCAGTTCTTC.

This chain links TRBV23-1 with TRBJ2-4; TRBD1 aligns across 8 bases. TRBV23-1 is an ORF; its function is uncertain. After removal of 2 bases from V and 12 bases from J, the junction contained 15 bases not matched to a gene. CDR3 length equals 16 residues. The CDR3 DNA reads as TGCGCCAGCAGTCAACGCCGGACAGGGAAGACGGGAGATCAGTACTTC. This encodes CASSQRRTGKTGDQYF.

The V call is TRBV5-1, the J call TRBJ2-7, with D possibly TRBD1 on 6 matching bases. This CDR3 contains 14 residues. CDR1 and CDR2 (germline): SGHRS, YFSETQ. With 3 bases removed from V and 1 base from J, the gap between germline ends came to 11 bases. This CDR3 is CASSSGHGSYEQYF. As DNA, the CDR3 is TGCGCCAGCAGCTCGGGACACGGATCCTACGAGCAGTACTTC.

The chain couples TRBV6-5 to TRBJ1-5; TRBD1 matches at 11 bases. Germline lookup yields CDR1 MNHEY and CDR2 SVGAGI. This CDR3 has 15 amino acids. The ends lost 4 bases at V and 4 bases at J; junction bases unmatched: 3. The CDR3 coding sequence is TGTGCCAGCAGTTCGGACAGGGGGCAAAATCAGCCCCAGCATTTT. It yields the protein CASSSDRGQNQPQHF.

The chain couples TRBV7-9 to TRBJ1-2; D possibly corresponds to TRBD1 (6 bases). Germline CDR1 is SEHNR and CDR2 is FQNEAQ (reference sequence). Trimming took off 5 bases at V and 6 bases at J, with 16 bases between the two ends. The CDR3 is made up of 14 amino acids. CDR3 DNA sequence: TGTGCCAGCAGCCGACCTCAGGGGTGGAATGGCTACACCTTC. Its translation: CASSRPQGWNGYTF.

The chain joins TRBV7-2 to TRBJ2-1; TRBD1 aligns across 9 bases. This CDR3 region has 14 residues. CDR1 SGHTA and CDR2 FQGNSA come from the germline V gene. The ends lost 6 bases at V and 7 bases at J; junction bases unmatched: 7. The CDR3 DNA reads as TGTGCCAGCAGACTACAGGGGGCGAGTAATGAGCAGTTCTTC. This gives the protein CASRLQGASNEQFF. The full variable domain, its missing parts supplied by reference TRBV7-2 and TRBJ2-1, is GAGVSQSPSNKVTEKGKDVELRCDPISGHTALYWYRQSLGQGLEFLIYFQGNSAPDKSGLPSDRFSAERTGGSVSTLTIQRTQQEDSAVYLCASRLQGASNEQFFGPGTRLTVL.

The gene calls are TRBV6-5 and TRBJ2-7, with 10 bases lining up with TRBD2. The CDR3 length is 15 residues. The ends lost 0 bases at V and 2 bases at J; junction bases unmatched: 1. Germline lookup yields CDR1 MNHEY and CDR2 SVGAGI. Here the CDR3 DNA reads TGTGCCAGCAGTTACTCAAGCGGGAGGGCCTACGAGCAGTACTTC. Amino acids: CASSYSSGRAYEQYF.

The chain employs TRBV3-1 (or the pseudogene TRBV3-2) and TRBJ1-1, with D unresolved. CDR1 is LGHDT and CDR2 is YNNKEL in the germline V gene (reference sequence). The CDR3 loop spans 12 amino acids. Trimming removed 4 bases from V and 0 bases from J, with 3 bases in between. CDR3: CASSRVNTEAFF. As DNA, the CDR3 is TGTGCCAGCAGCCGAGTGAACACTGAAGCTTTCTTT.

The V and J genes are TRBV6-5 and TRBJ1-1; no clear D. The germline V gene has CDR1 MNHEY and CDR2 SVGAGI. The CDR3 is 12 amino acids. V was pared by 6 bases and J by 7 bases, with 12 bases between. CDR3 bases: TGTGCCAGCAGACCCCACAGTAGTGAAGCTTTCTTT. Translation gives CASRPHSSEAFF.

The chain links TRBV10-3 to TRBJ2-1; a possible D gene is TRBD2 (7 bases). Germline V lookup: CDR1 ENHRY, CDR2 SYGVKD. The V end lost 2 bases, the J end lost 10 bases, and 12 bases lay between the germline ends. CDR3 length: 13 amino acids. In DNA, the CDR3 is TGTGCCATCAGTGAGGGGGGGGGCGGCGAGCAGTTCTTC. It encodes CAISEGGGGEQFF.

CDR3 bases: TGTGCTAGTGGTTTGCCCCCTGACACTGAAGCTTTCTTT. Protein product: CASGLPPDTEAFF. The chain recombines TRBV12-5 with TRBJ1-1; D unresolved. The CDR3 length is 13 residues. Germline V gives CDR1 LGHNT, CDR2 FRNRAP. V was shortened by 2 bases and J by 3 bases, with 7 bases between the two germline ends. Full variable domain (rest looked up from reference TRBV12-5 and TRBJ1-1): DARVTQTPRHKVTEMGQEVTMRCQPILGHNTVFWYRQTMMQGLELLAYFRNRAPLDDSGMPKDRFSAEMPDATLATLKIQPSEPRDSAVYFCASGLPPDTEAFFGQGTRLTVV.

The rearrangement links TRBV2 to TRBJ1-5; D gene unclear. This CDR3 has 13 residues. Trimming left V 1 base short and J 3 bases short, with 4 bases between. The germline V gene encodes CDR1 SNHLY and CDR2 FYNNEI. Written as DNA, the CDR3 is TGTGCCAGCAGTGAAGAGCACAATCAGCCCCAGCATTTT. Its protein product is CASSEEHNQPQHF. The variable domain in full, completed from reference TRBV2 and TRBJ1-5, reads EPEVTQTPSHQVTQMGQEVILRCVPISNHLYFYWYRQILGQKVEFLVSFYNNEISEKSEIFDDQFSVERPDGSNFTLKIRSTKLEDSAMYFCASSEEHNQPQHFGDGTRLSIL.

This CDR3 reads CASSKGGGGYTF. DNA for the CDR3: TGTGCCAGCAGTAAGGGGGGAGGGGGCTACACCTTC. This chain connects TRBV27 to TRBJ1-2; possibly TRBD1 for D (6 bases). CDR3 length: 12 residues. The germline V and J ends were trimmed by 5 bases and 8 bases, with 12 bases remaining between them. The V gene's germline CDR1 is MNHEY and CDR2 SMNVEV (reference sequence).

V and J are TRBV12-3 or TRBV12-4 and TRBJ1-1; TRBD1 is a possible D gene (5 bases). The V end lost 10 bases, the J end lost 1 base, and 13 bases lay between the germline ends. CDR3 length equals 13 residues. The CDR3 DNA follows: TGTGCCACCACGGGGGGACCGAACACTGAAGCTTTCTTT. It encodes CATTGGPNTEAFF.

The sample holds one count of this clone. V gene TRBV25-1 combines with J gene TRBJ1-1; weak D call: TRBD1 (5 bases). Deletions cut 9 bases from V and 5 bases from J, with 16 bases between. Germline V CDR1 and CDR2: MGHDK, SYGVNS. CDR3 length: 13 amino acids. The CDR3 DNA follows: TGTGCCAGTACGGGACTTCACGGGACTGAAGCTTTCTTT. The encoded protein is CASTGLHGTEAFF.

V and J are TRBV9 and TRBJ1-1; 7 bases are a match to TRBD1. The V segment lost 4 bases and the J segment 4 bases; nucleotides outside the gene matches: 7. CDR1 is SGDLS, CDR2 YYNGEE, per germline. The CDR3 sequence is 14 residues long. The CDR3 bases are TGTGCCAGCAGCCCCCGGCAGGGGGGCACTGAAGCTTTCTTT. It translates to CASSPRQGGTEAFF. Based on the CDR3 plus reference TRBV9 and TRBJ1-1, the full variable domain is DSGVTQTPKHLITATGQRVTLRCSPRSGDLSVYWYQQSLDQGLQFLIQYYNGEERAKGNILERFSAQQFPDLHSELNLSSLELGDSALYFCASSPRQGGTEAFFGQGTRLTVV.